This TCR beta chain was found in a study of T cell repertoires in cytomegalovirus infection. Study information: Matching HLA type, along with CMV infection, was indicated by public TCR beta signatures.

Study-wide results and limits: HLA-C-restricted TCR beta clonotypes specific for CMV led the ex vivo response.

This clonotype was picked up many times. Its antigen is unknown. One entry per CDR3 protein results from TCRdb running MiXCR on the reads. Among some 320,000 distinct CDR3 sequences listed, 9% to 9.5% were seen once. The TCR comes from a human donor in good health (CMV status not recorded). Some clones in this sample may be carry-over from other donors' samples. The specimen sequenced was PBMCs.

CDR3 sequence: CASSSAGTGTYEQYF. CDR3 DNA: TGTGCCAGCAGCTCTGCCGGGACAGGGACCTACGAGCAGTACTTC. This chain joins TRBV12-3 or TRBV12-4 and TRBJ2-7; 9 bases map to TRBD1. The V segment lost 6 bases and the J segment 2 bases; nucleotides outside the gene matches: 8. This CDR3 has 15 residues.